This TCR beta chain stems from a study of blood T cell repertoires in COVID-19. Across the whole study: COVID-19 samples from acute and convalescent phases originated in the United States, Italy and Spain. Sample material is recorded as cDNA or gDNA derived from T cells, B-cell-depleted T cells, or PBMCs.

This clone has more than one count but fewer than ten. Per the original methods: Estimation of nucleated cell counts relied on the amplification of reference gene primers. Assay used: immunoSEQ multiplex PCR; TCRdb lists only in-frame clones, some missing. V and J calls and clone size are copied from that table; D and trimming were computed from the DNA. Of about 160,000 clones detected, around 85% appear once; the ten largest clones hold approximately 4%. V was cut by 2 bases and J by 9 bases, with 14 bases left in between. This CDR3 has 15 residues. Germline V lookup: CDR1 MNHEY, CDR2 SVGAGI. The receptor was derived from a woman aged 70 to 79 with acute or convalescent COVID-19. This chain uses TRBV6-5 with TRBJ1-6; no firm D call. The specimen sequenced was peripheral blood. CDR3 nucleotides: TGTGCCAGCAGTTACGGAGGGATCTTCGGTTCACCCCTCCACTTT. It yields the protein CASSYGGIFGSPLHF.